This T cell receptor (beta chain) was sequenced during a study of cytomegalovirus exposure and HLA in healthy donors. Broader study findings: Later on, an analysis showed TCR association rates differing by HLA locus, with DRB1 the most and HLA-C the fewest. Follow-up analysis later connected one missense variant in DCLRE1C with trimming of TCR beta V- and J-genes.

A word on this clone: Its antigen is unidentified. Relative to the germline gene, one junction end is altered; a read error may explain this.

Germline V lookup: CDR1 SSHAT, CDR2 FNYEAQ (reference sequence). There are 15 residues in the CDR3. PCR used 60 Vbeta primers and 13 Jbeta primers. Sequencing was performed with immunoSEQ multiplex PCR; in TCRdb, only in-frame clones are kept and a portion is missing. Seen here are around 140,000 clones, approximately 80% observed once, and the top ten hold 5.5% to 7%. The sequence was obtained from a woman aged 40 to 50 in good health and CMV-seropositive. The source material was PBMCs. The chain couples TRBV7-7 to TRBJ2-1, with D possibly matching TRBD2 (6 bases). The CDR3 sequence: CASSPWGVQGNEQFF. The CDR3 region has the DNA TGTGCTAGCAGCCCTTGGGGGGTGCAGGGCAATGAGCAGTTCTTC.